This TCR beta chain was retrieved from a study of blood T cell repertoires in COVID-19 (dated by TCRdb to 2018 to 2020). For the wider study: Collaborator samples came from the United States, Italy and Spain and covered acute and convalescent phases of COVID-19. Samples were obtained from the ongoing ImmuneRACE study (first 160 participants) and from about 1,300 subjects provided by 6 global collaborators. The prospective study material was composed of cDNA or gDNA derived from T cells, B-cell-depleted T cells, or PBMCs. The repertoires were released in a freely available public database intended as a resource for research on the immune response to SARS-CoV-2. Deeply sampled blood TCRbeta repertoires from subjects exposed to, actively infected with, or recovered from COVID-19 were included in the dataset. Where available, HLA class I and class II types were obtained from metadata supplied by the sample provider rather than from assay-based typing. A de-identified subject ID, COVID-19 status, age in years and sex were almost always included in the sample metadata.

At one collaborating source in Seattle, patients were enrolled during active infection and were followed longitudinally through the course of disease. The collaborating institutions used their own protocols to collect whole blood in K2EDTA tubes. For TCRbeta analysis, collaborators shipped samples as frozen whole blood, isolated PBMCs, or DNA extracted from either of those sample types. The immunoSEQ Assay, a bias-controlled multiplex PCR, was used to amplify TCRbeta CDR3 regions from genomic DNA. The study's processing was this. Nucleated cell counts per sample were estimated from amplification of reference gene primers within the assay. To quantify the absolute abundance of each unique TCRbeta CDR3 rearrangement, sequence reads were collapsed and filtered. For each sample, productive Simpson clonality was calculated by taking the square root of Simpson's diversity index across productive rearrangements. TCRdb took over this immuneACCESS table, retaining in-frame rearrangements with V and J assigned. Such tables are incomplete; in checked studies, under half of the missing clones stem from an unresolved V gene, and the remainder is unexplained. V, J and clone size were drawn from that table, and D and trimming were deduced from the DNA. Recorded for this sample are approximately 500,000 clones; 85% to 90% of them occurred a single time. The ten largest make up roughly 8% of the sample.

Regarding this clone: The antigen this receptor binds is unknown. Base qualities are not recorded, but no much larger clone differs from it by a single base.

General study outcomes and caveats: The quantity of clinical and demographic metadata differed by source and by participant and was supplied without curation.

Trimming leaves V shorter by 3 bases and J shorter by 10 bases, with the junction holding 14 bases beyond the gene matches. The germline V gene specifies SGHRS as CDR1 and YFSETQ as CDR2. Counted from cysteine to phenylalanine, this CDR3 has 17 amino acids. Just CDR3 DNA is preserved here, 51 bases in frame from base 1. Recombination joined TRBV5-1 with TRBJ2-1, and TRBD2 matches 12 of the central bases. This receptor was identified in a woman aged 45-59 years with COVID-19, enrolled during active disease. What was sequenced was peripheral blood. The CDR3 reads as follows: CASSYGAASGGDMEQFF. Here is the DNA: TGCGCCAGCAGCTACGGAGCGGCTAGCGGGGGGGACATGGAGCAGTTCTTC.